The clone carrying this T cell receptor beta chain was counted ten times or more. TCRdb passed the RT-PCR reads through MiXCR, listing each CDR3 protein once. The sample carries 550,000 to 750,000 distinct CDR3 sequences, approximately 15% recorded once. Trimming left V 1 base short and J 6 bases short, with 13 bases between. CDR1 is SGHVS and CDR2 is FNYEAQ in the germline V gene. This CDR3 spans 14 amino acids. The material sequenced was memory CD4+ T cells from blood. The V call is TRBV7-6, the J call TRBJ2-7; possibly TRBD2 for D (5 bases). This clonotype originated in a female donor in good health, serving as a healthy control. The CDR3 sequence is CASSLVTSLGEQYF. DNA for the CDR3: TGTGCCAGCAGCTTAGTTACTAGTTTAGGCGAGCAGTACTTC.